Below, 28 T cell receptor beta chains from the same sample are listed, as sequenced in a study of a mutant IDH1 vaccine in newly diagnosed glioma. Produced via immunoSEQ multiplex PCR; TCRdb's table is partial and in-frame only. Of tens of thousands of clones listed, around 80% are singletons. Which antigens these TCRs recognize remains unknown. The time point: week 47, end of study. A 20-mer mutant IDH1 peptide at 300 ug was injected subcutaneously with topical imiquimod. The source material was PBMCs, sampled from a glioma patient whose treatment included an IDH1 peptide vaccine. The receptors here all came from a man in his forties with glioma. Some clones in this sample may be carry-over from other donors' samples.

The chain is built from TRBV7-9 and TRBJ1-1, with D maybe TRBD1 (6 bases). Germline CDR1 SEHNR, CDR2 FQNEAQ (reference sequence). V lost 5 bases, J lost 4 bases, and 14 bases lay in between. This CDR3 contains 14 residues. The CDR3 sequence: CASSEEGVGTEAFF. CDR3 coding DNA: TGTGCCAGCAGCGAGGAGGGGGTTGGCACTGAAGCTTTCTTT. Complete variable domain (other parts from reference TRBV7-9 and TRBJ1-1): DTGVSQNPRHKITKRGQNVTFRCDPISEHNRLYWYRQTLGQGPEFLTYFQNEAQLEKSRLLSDRFSAERPKGSFSTLEIQRTEQGDSAMYLCASSEEGVGTEAFFGQGTRLTVV.

The chain carries TRBV2 and TRBJ2-2; D gene uncertain. Germline V gene lookup returns CDR1 SNHLY and CDR2 FYNNEI. The CDR3 consists of 14 residues. V was clipped by 4 bases and J by 3 bases, with 9 bases between them. The CDR3, as DNA: TGTGCCAGCAGTGTAGGCACAGACACCGGGGAGCTGTTTTTT. It translates to CASSVGTDTGELFF.

The chain has TRBV5-4 and TRBJ1-2, with 10 bases identical to TRBD1. CDR1 SGHNT and CDR2 YYREEE come from the germline V gene (reference sequence). The CDR3 length is 14 residues. V lost 3 bases, J lost 3 bases, and 2 bases stayed unmatched. The CDR3 coding sequence is TGTGCCAGCAGCTCCGGGACAGGGGACTATGGCTACACCTTC. Its protein is CASSSGTGDYGYTF.

The chain carries TRBV2 and TRBJ1-2; 9 nucleotides agree with TRBD1. V dropped 6 bases and J dropped 6; count of bases not matched to a gene: 8. Germline CDR1 SNHLY, CDR2 FYNNEI. The CDR3 is 14 residues long. The CDR3 spells CASRAKTGGNGYTF. The CDR3 coding sequence is TGTGCCAGCAGGGCCAAGACAGGGGGAAATGGCTACACCTTC. Drawing the rest from reference TRBV2 and TRBJ1-2, the complete variable domain is EPEVTQTPSHQVTQMGQEVILRCVPISNHLYFYWYRQILGQKVEFLVSFYNNEISEKSEIFDDQFSVERPDGSNFTLKIRSTKLEDSAMYFCASRAKTGGNGYTFGSGTRLTVV.

The chain uses TRBV5-5 and TRBJ2-7, with a tentative D call TRBD1 (6 bases). This CDR3 has 18 amino acids. V dropped 0 bases and J dropped 0 bases, with 19 bases sitting between them. Germline lookup yields CDR1 SGHKS and CDR2 YYEKEE (reference sequence). CDR3 sequence reads: CASSLAGAPYLNSYEQYF. CDR3 nucleotides: TGTGCCAGCAGCTTGGCAGGGGCGCCCTACTTGAACTCCTACGAGCAGTACTTC.

The V and J genes are TRBV13 and TRBJ1-1; D is unresolved. Trimming took 2 bases from V and 1 from J, leaving 8 bases between them. The CDR3 has 14 residues. CDR1 and CDR2 from the germline V gene are PRHDT and FYEKMQ (reference sequence). The CDR3 sequence: CASSLIGRNTEAFF. The CDR3 bases are TGTGCCAGCAGCTTAATTGGAAGGAACACTGAAGCTTTCTTT.

The V call is TRBV5-1, the J call TRBJ2-7; 7 positions agree with TRBD1. This CDR3 contains 13 residues. V was pared by 3 bases and J by 5 bases, with 5 bases of the junction left unmatched. Germline CDR1 SGHRS, CDR2 YFSETQ. The CDR3 sequence: CASSWAGGDEQYF. For the CDR3, the DNA is TGCGCCAGCAGCTGGGCAGGGGGTGACGAGCAGTACTTC.

This clone came up once. This sequence joins TRBV7-8 and TRBJ2-7; TRBD2 agrees at 7 bases. J was trimmed by 2 bases and V by 5 bases; bases with no gene match: 6. This CDR3 contains 14 residues. In germline, CDR1 is SGHVS, CDR2 FQNEAQ. The CDR3 nucleotides read TGTGCCAGCAGCCTAGGGAGGGTCCCCTACGAGCAGTACTTC. Translated: CASSLGRVPYEQYF. The whole variable domain, filled in from reference TRBV7-8 and TRBJ2-7, reads GAGVSQSPRYKVAKRGQDVALRCDPISGHVSLFWYQQALGQGPEFLTYFQNEAQLDKSGLPSDRFFAERPEGSVSTLKIQRTQQEDSAVYLCASSLGRVPYEQYFGPGTRLTVT.

The chain combines TRBV7-6 with TRBJ2-2; TRBD1 might be the D (5 bases). There are 14 residues in the CDR3. The germline CDR1 and CDR2 sequences are SGHVS and FNYEAQ. Trimming left V 6 bases short and J 4 bases short, with 12 bases between. The CDR3 here is CASRGPAGTGELFF. Here the CDR3 DNA reads TGTGCCAGCAGGGGGCCCGCTGGCACCGGGGAGCTGTTTTTT.

This CDR3 is CASSVHSGSYEQYF. The CDR3 DNA is TGTGCCAGCAGCGTCCATTCGGGCAGCTACGAGCAGTACTTC. The chain joins TRBV6-1 to TRBJ2-7; D remains ambiguous. CDR1 and CDR2 from the germline V gene are MNHNS and SASEGT. This CDR3 region has 14 residues. V shed 6 bases and J shed 3 bases, with 15 bases lying between them.

This clone was observed a single time. The chain links TRBV7-9 to TRBJ2-3, with D perhaps TRBD2 (6 bases). This CDR3 comprises 16 residues. V shed 1 base and J shed 5 bases, with 16 bases lying between them. Germline V gives CDR1 SEHNR, CDR2 FQNEAQ (reference sequence). Here the CDR3 reads CASSLVGGAGGDTQYF. In nucleotides, the CDR3 is TGTGCCAGCAGCTTAGTAGGAGGGGCCGGTGGAGATACGCAGTATTTT.

The V call is TRBV10-3, the J call TRBJ1-2; D gene unclear. Germline V gene sequence: CDR1 ENHRY, CDR2 SYGVKD. Trimming removed 2 bases at V and 3 bases at J, with 7 bases between. The length of the CDR3 is 13 residues. The CDR3 nucleotides read TGTGCCATCAGTGAGGAGCCTGACTATGGCTACACCTTC. It translates to CAISEEPDYGYTF.

V and J are TRBV27 and TRBJ1-2; D is uncertain. Germline V lookup: CDR1 MNHEY, CDR2 SMNVEV (reference sequence). V was shortened by 1 base and J by 6 bases, with 15 bases between the two germline ends. There are 15 residues in the CDR3. The CDR3 spells CASSLYEAPRDGYTF. The CDR3 DNA sequence: TGTGCCAGCAGTTTATACGAGGCTCCTCGCGATGGCTACACCTTC.

The CDR3 reads CASSSRFSGGYTF. The CDR3 DNA follows: TGTGCCAGCAGCTCTAGGTTTTCGGGTGGCTACACCTTC. The chain is built from TRBV5-4 and TRBJ1-2; D unclear. V lost 3 bases and J lost 7, with 13 bases in between. CDR3 length equals 13 residues. Germline V gene sequence: CDR1 SGHNT, CDR2 YYREEE (reference sequence).

The J gene is TRBJ1-1, the V gene TRBV7-3; 7 bases fit TRBD1. The V and J ends lost 2 bases and 0 bases, in that order; junction bases with no gene match: 0. The CDR3 sequence is 14 residues long. Looked up from germline, CDR1 is SGHTA and CDR2 is FQGTGA. The CDR3 DNA reads as TGTGCCAGCAGCTTAGACAGGGTGAACACTGAAGCTTTCTTT. This translates into CASSLDRVNTEAFF.

This chain uses TRBV5-1 with TRBJ2-7, with D possibly matching TRBD2 (5 bases). Germline CDR1 is SGHRS and CDR2 is YFSETQ. The CDR3 contains 12 residues. Trimming left V 0 bases short and J 6 bases short, with 7 bases between. CDR3 in amino acids: CASSLGGSEQYF. CDR3 coding DNA: TGCGCCAGCAGCTTGGGAGGGTCCGAGCAGTACTTC.

The chain uses TRBV6-1 and TRBJ1-3, with no clear D. The CDR3 length is 15 residues. Germline CDR1 and CDR2: MNHNS and SASEGT. The ends were cut back, 0 bases at V and 0 bases at J, with 6 bases in the middle. The CDR3 loop is CASSEAVPSGNTIYF. The CDR3 DNA reads TGTGCCAGCAGTGAAGCTGTACCCTCTGGAAACACCATATATTTT.

The V gene is TRBV19, the J gene TRBJ1-4; D gene uncertain. The germline gives CDR1 LNHDA, CDR2 SQIVND (reference sequence). This CDR3 contains 15 residues. V was shortened by 3 bases and J by 0 bases, with 8 bases between the two germline ends. The DNA for the CDR3 is TGTGCCAGTAGTATCACGGGTACAACTAATGAAAAACTGTTTTTT. Residues: CASSITGTTNEKLFF.

The gene calls are TRBV7-2 and TRBJ1-1, with D maybe TRBD1 (6 bases). The V gene lost 3 bases and the J gene lost 10 bases, with 12 bases spanning the gap. Germline V CDR1 and CDR2: SGHTA, FQGNSA. The CDR3 is made up of 12 amino acids. The CDR3 sequence is CASSLKGQRAFF. CDR3 DNA sequence: TGTGCCAGCAGCTTGAAAGGACAGAGAGCTTTCTTT.

The chain links TRBV18 to TRBJ2-3, with D tentatively TRBD2 (5 bases). The germline V gene has CDR1 KGHSH and CDR2 LQKENI. The ends were cut back, 6 bases at V and 5 bases at J, with 6 bases in the middle. The CDR3 runs 11 residues. The chain's CDR3 is CASSRGDTQYF. CDR3 coding DNA: TGTGCCAGCTCTCGGGGAGATACGCAGTATTTT.

This clone was found a few times. This chain uses TRBV19 with TRBJ1-1; no reliable D call. Trimming shortened V by 7 bases and J by 8 bases, and 14 bases separated the two germline ends. CDR1 is LNHDA, CDR2 SQIVND, per germline (reference sequence). This CDR3 is 12 amino acids long. The CDR3 is CASNQLGREAFF. The DNA of the CDR3 is TGTGCCAGTAACCAATTAGGGCGGGAAGCTTTCTTT.

The chain employs TRBV10-3 and TRBJ2-5; 7 bases are shared with TRBD1. Germline trimming cut 6 bases from V and 3 bases from J; bases unmatched to any gene: 7. The CDR3 consists of 14 residues. Germline CDR1 is ENHRY and CDR2 is SYGVKD. The CDR3 sequence: CAISAGTDEETQYF. In DNA form, the CDR3 reads TGTGCCATCAGCGCCGGGACAGACGAAGAGACCCAGTACTTC.

This chain connects TRBV7-2 to TRBJ1-1; D not resolved. The CDR3 runs 14 residues. The germline CDR1 and CDR2 sequences are SGHTA and FQGNSA. Trimming cost V 2 bases and J 1 base, with 8 bases left between them. The CDR3 bases are TGTGCCAGCAGCTTATCGGGTAGGAACACTGAAGCTTTCTTT. Translating gives CASSLSGRNTEAFF.

The V call is TRBV15, the J call TRBJ1-3; D gene uncertain. The CDR3 sequence is 12 residues long. The V gene lost 0 bases and the J gene lost 5 bases, with 2 bases spanning the gap. CDR1 is LNHNV, CDR2 YYDKDF, per germline (reference sequence). CDR3 nucleotides: TGTGCCACCAGCAGAGATAGAAACACCATATATTTT. Encoded protein: CATSRDRNTIYF. Full variable domain (remainder filled in from reference TRBV15 and TRBJ1-3): DAMVIQNPRYQVTQFGKPVTLSCSQTLNHNVMYWYQQKSSQAPKLLFHYYDKDFNNEADTPDNFQSRRPNTSFCFLDIRSPGLGDTAMYLCATSRDRNTIYFGEGSWLTVV.

This chain uses TRBV10-2 with TRBJ2-1; D could derive from TRBD1 or TRBD2 (5 bases each). The ends were cut back, 3 bases at V and 4 bases at J, with 16 bases in the middle. The length of the CDR3 is 16 residues. In germline, CDR1 is WSHSY, CDR2 SAAADI. CDR3 protein: CASSEGWDVVYNEQFF. The CDR3 bases are TGCGCCAGCAGTGAAGGTTGGGACGTGGTATACAATGAGCAGTTCTTC.

V gene TRBV6-4 combines with J gene TRBJ2-4, with 13 nucleotides matching TRBD2. This CDR3 region has 15 residues. Germline CDR1 MRHNA, CDR2 SNTAGT. The V segment lost 5 bases and the J segment 9 bases; nucleotides outside the gene matches: 7. The CDR3 DNA reads TGTGCCAGCAGTCCCGGGACTAGCGGGGAAGGCATTCAGTACTTC. It specifies CASSPGTSGEGIQYF.

The chain uses TRBV6-1 and TRBJ1-3, with 7 nucleotides matching TRBD1. V lost 7 bases, J lost 1 base, and 7 bases stayed unmatched. Germline V gene lookup returns CDR1 MNHNS and CDR2 SASEGT. The CDR3 extends over 15 amino acids. The DNA of the CDR3 is TGTGCCAGCACCGGAACAGGGGATTCTGGAAACACCATATATTTT. Residues: CASTGTGDSGNTIYF.

The chain employs TRBV5-8 and TRBJ2-1; D not certain. CDR1 is SGHTS, CDR2 YDEGEE, per germline. The ends were cut back, 0 bases at V and 5 bases at J, with 6 bases in the middle. The CDR3 is 13 residues long. The CDR3 DNA follows: TGTGCCAGCAGCTTGGCCGGTCACAATGAGCAGTTCTTC. As protein: CASSLAGHNEQFF.